A single sample is the source of the 5 T cell receptor beta chains below, sequenced in a study of blood T cell repertoires in COVID-19. Sequencing was performed with immunoSEQ multiplex PCR; in TCRdb, only in-frame clones are kept and a portion is missing. The sample has over 65,000 clones; about 81% are singletons. What was sequenced was peripheral blood. All receptors come from a human donor in a cohort sampled during active COVID-19.

This chain connects TRBV6-6 to TRBJ2-5, with 7 bases lining up with TRBD1. In germline, CDR1 is MNHNY, CDR2 SVGAGI (reference sequence). CDR3 size: 14 residues. J lost 1 base, V lost 5 bases, and 4 bases had no gene match. In DNA, the CDR3 is TGTGCCAGCAGTCTGGGACAGTTCCAAGAGACCCAGTACTTC. It yields the protein CASSLGQFQETQYF.

The CDR3 DNA sequence: TGTGCCAGCAGTGAATTTGAGAATTCACCCCTCCACTTT. Translation: CASSEFENSPLHF. V and J are TRBV25-1 and TRBJ1-6; no firm D call. The germline V and J ends were trimmed by 1 base and 7 bases, with 5 bases remaining between them. From germline, CDR1 is MGHDK and CDR2 SYGVNS. The CDR3 has 13 amino acids.

In this sample, this clone turned up once. The CDR3 DNA is TGCGCCAGCAGCTTGGGGGGACAGCGGAATGAAAAACTGTTTTTT. This translates into CASSLGGQRNEKLFF. The V call is TRBV5-1, the J call TRBJ1-4; 7 bases fit TRBD1. V lost 0 bases and J lost 5; bases outside the gene matches: 4. Germline V lookup: CDR1 SGHRS, CDR2 YFSETQ. The CDR3 totals 15 residues. Drawing the rest from reference TRBV5-1 and TRBJ1-4, the complete variable domain is KAGVTQTPRYLIKTRGQQVTLSCSPISGHRSVSWYQQTPGQGLQFLFEYFSETQRNKGNFPGRFSGRQFSNSRSEMNVSTLELGDSALYLCASSLGGQRNEKLFFGSGTQLSVL.

The rearrangement links TRBV6-6 to TRBJ2-5, with TRBD1 matching over 8 bases. This CDR3 has 14 amino acids. V lost 7 bases to trimming and J lost 5 bases; unmatched junction nucleotides: 9. Per germline, CDR1 MNHNY and CDR2 SVGAGI (reference sequence). CDR3 in DNA: TGTGCCAGCAAAGTCCGGCAGGGGGCCGAGACCCAGTACTTC. Its translation is CASKVRQGAETQYF.

The genes are TRBV7-8 and TRBJ2-2; unclear D gene. With 7 bases removed from V and 5 bases from J, the gap between germline ends came to 17 bases. The length of the CDR3 is 15 residues. Per germline, CDR1 SGHVS and CDR2 FQNEAQ. The DNA of the CDR3 is TGTGCCAGCACTTCGGAGCCCGTTGGAACCGGGGAGCTGTTTTTT. It codes for CASTSEPVGTGELFF.